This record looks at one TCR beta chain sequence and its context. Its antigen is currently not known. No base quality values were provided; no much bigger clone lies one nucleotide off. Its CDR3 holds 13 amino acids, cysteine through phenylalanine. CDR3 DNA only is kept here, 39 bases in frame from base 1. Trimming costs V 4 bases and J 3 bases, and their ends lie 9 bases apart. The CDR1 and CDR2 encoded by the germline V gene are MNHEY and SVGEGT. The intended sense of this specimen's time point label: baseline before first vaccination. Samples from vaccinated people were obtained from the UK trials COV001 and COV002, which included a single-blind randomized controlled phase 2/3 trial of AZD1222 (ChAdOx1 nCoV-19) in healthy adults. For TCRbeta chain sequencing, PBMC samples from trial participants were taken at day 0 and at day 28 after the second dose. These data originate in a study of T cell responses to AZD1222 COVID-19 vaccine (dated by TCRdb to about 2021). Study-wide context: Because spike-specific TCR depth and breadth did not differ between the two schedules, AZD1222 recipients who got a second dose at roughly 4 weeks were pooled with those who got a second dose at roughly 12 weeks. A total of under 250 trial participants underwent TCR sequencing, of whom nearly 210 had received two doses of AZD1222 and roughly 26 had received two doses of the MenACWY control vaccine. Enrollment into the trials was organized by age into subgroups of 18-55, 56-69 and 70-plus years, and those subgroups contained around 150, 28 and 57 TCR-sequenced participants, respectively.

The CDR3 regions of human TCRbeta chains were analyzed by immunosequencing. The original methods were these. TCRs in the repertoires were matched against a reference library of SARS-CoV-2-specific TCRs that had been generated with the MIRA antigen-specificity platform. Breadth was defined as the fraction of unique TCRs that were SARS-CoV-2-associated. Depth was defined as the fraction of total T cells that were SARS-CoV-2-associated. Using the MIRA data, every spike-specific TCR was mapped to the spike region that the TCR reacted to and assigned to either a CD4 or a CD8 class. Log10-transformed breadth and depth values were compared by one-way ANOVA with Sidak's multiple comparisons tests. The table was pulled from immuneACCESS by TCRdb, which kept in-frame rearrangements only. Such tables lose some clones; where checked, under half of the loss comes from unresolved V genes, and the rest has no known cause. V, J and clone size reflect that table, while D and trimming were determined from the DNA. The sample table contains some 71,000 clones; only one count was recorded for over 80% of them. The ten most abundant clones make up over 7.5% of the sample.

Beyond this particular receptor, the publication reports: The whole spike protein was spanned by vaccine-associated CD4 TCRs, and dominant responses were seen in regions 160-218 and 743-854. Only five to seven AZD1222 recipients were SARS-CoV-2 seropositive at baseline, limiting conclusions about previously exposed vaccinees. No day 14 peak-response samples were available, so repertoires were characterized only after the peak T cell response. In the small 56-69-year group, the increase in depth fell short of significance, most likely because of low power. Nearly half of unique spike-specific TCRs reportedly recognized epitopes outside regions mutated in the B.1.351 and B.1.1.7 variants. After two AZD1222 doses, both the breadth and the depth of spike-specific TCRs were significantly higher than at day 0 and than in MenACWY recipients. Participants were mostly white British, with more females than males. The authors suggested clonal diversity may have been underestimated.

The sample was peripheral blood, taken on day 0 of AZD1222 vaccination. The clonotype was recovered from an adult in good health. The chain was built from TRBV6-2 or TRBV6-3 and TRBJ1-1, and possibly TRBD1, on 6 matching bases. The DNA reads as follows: TGTGCCAGCAGTTTTTCAGGGGACACTGAAGCTTTCTTT. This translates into CASSFSGDTEAFF.